This entry lists 2 T cell receptor beta chains sequenced from one sample in a study of blood T cell repertoires in COVID-19. Clones were sequenced by immunoSEQ multiplex PCR, and TCRdb holds only the in-frame ones, with some missing. The table includes 60,000 or so clones, approximately 88% detected once. Material: peripheral blood. These TCRs come from a man aged 25 to 40 with COVID-19, enrolled during active disease.

This clone showed up just once. The chain joins TRBV5-6 to TRBJ2-1; D unclear. This CDR3 contains 16 residues. In germline, CDR1 is SGHDT, CDR2 YYEEEE. Between the trimmed V and J ends, which lost 4 bases and 5 bases, there was a span of 19 bases. CDR3 sequence reads: CASSPDPGSRDNEQFF. The CDR3 nucleotides read TGTGCCAGCAGCCCCGACCCCGGGTCCCGCGACAATGAGCAGTTCTTC.

This clone was found once. This chain links TRBV15 with TRBJ2-1, with D possibly being TRBD1 (5 bases). Germline CDR1 and CDR2: LNHNV and YYDKDF (reference sequence). With 1 base removed from V and 10 bases from J, the gap between germline ends came to 17 bases. The CDR3 totals 15 residues. CDR3 DNA: TGTGCCACCAGCAGAGCCCCGAGTGGGGCGAAGGAGCAGTTCTTC. Its protein is CATSRAPSGAKEQFF.